The clone carrying this T cell receptor (beta chain) has just one count. This specimen belongs to a study of blood T cell repertoires in COVID-19. TCRdb keeps only in-frame clones here, not all; method: immunoSEQ multiplex PCR. The sample includes around 120,000 clones, approximately 92% of them seen just once. The sequence was obtained from a woman older than 75 with acute or convalescent COVID-19. The sample taken for sequencing was peripheral blood.

The CDR3 here is CASSYGTDQPQHF. Written as DNA, the CDR3 is TGTGCCAGCAGTTACGGGACAGACCAGCCCCAGCATTTT. The genes are TRBV6-6 and TRBJ1-5; 7 bases fit TRBD1. V shed 2 bases and J 7 bases; nucleotides not matched to a gene: 2. CDR3 length: 13 residues. Germline V gives CDR1 MNHNY, CDR2 SVGAGI (reference sequence).